This TCR beta chain derives from a study of blood T cell repertoires in COVID-19. About the research overall: T cells, B-cell-depleted T cells, or PBMCs provided the cDNA or gDNA that served as material.

CDR1 is SGHRS, CDR2 YFSETQ, per germline. The CDR3 totals 17 residues. V was clipped by 4 bases and J by 12 bases; unmatched bases: 17. Participants, roughly 18 to 90 years old, spanned 25 or so US areas. Symptom resolution, clearance, or two negative PCRs marked the recovered donors of Cohort 3. Original analysis: For nucleated cells, counts were estimated from reference gene primer amplification. Profiled with immunoSEQ multiplex PCR; TCRdb holds only in-frame clones, not every one. Clonal size and the V and J genes are those of that table, whereas D and trimming came from the DNA. The data show 360,000 or so clones, about nine tenths seen once.

The V gene is TRBV5-1, the J gene TRBJ2-1, with TRBD2 identical over 12 bases. This receptor was identified in a woman in her 30s who had recovered from COVID-19. The sequenced material came from PBMCs or T cells enriched from blood (not recorded which). In nucleotides, the CDR3 is TGCGCCAGCAGCCAGCAACCGACTAGCGGGGGCCACCGGGGGCAGTTCTTC. Protein product: CASSQQPTSGGHRGQFF.